Below are 12 T cell receptor beta chains sequenced from a single sample in a study of blood T cell repertoires in COVID-19. The table came from immunoSEQ multiplex PCR; TCRdb's copy has only in-frame clones and leaves some out. The table shows roughly 35,000 clones, with over 65% occurring only once. The sample was peripheral blood. These receptor sequences come from a man between 65 and 85 years old with acute or convalescent COVID-19.

The chain employs TRBV11-3 and TRBJ2-1, with 12 positions matching TRBD2. Germline-derived CDR1 and CDR2 are SGHNT and YENEEA. The CDR3 totals 17 residues. J lost 1 base, V lost 3 bases, and 4 bases had no gene match. The CDR3 nucleotides read TGTGCCAGCAGCTTCATGACTAGCGGGGGATCCTACAATGAGCAGTTCTTC. It yields the protein CASSFMTSGGSYNEQFF. The whole variable domain, remainder taken from reference TRBV11-3 and TRBJ2-1, is EAGVVQSPRYKIIEKKQPVAFWCNPISGHNTLYWYLQNLGQGPELLIRYENEEAVDDSQLPKDRFSAERLKGVDSTLKIQPAELGDSAVYLCASSFMTSGGSYNEQFFGPGTRLTVL.

This clone was seen only a few times. This chain links TRBV7-2 with TRBJ2-5; 7 nucleotides agree with TRBD2. This CDR3 comprises 16 residues. The V gene's germline CDR1 is SGHTA and CDR2 FQGNSA. The V and J ends lost 1 base and 6 bases, in that order; junction bases with no gene match: 11. CDR3: CASSLEEGRGFQTQYF. Written as DNA, the CDR3 is TGTGCCAGCAGCTTAGAAGAGGGGAGGGGCTTTCAGACCCAGTACTTC.

The chain uses TRBV5-4 and TRBJ2-3, with TRBD1 as a possible D gene (5 bases). V shed 0 bases and J shed 2 bases, with 7 bases lying between them. Per germline, CDR1 SGHNT and CDR2 YYREEE (reference sequence). The CDR3 covers 14 residues. Written as DNA, the CDR3 is TGTGCCAGCAGCTTGGAGGGGCTCACAGATACGCAGTATTTT. Its protein is CASSLEGLTDTQYF.

This rearrangement joins TRBV2 to TRBJ1-5; D may be TRBD1 (5 bases). Germline-derived CDR1 and CDR2 are SNHLY and FYNNEI. There are 13 residues in the CDR3. Trimming removed 10 bases at V and 4 bases at J, with 14 bases between. This CDR3 reads CAIKGFTNQPQHF. DNA of the CDR3: TGTGCCATTAAGGGGTTTACGAATCAGCCCCAGCATTTT.

The chain carries TRBV19 and TRBJ2-2, with D maybe TRBD2 (6 bases). Germline V CDR1 and CDR2: LNHDA, SQIVND (reference sequence). This CDR3 spans 15 amino acids. V was pared by 7 bases and J by 0 bases, with 12 bases between. The CDR3 DNA is TGTGCCAGTACCGCAGGGACTCCGAACACCGGGGAGCTGTTTTTT. Protein: CASTAGTPNTGELFF. The whole variable domain, filled in from reference TRBV19 and TRBJ2-2, reads DGGITQSPKYLFRKEGQNVTLSCEQNLNHDAMYWYRQDPGQGLRLIYYSQIVNDFQKGDIAEGYSVSREKKESFPLTVTSAQKNPTAFYLCASTAGTPNTGELFFGEGSRLTVL.

The chain has TRBV27 and TRBJ1-2; tentative D call: TRBD1 (5 bases). CDR1 is MNHEY, CDR2 SMNVEV, per germline (reference sequence). The CDR3 sequence is 14 residues long. V was shortened by 4 bases and J by 1 base, with 10 bases between the two germline ends. The CDR3 coding sequence is TGTGCCAGCAGTTCCCAGGGCCTTAACTATGGCTACACCTTC. Its protein is CASSSQGLNYGYTF.

This rearrangement joins TRBV18 to TRBJ2-1; TRBD1 might be the D (5 bases). Germline CDR1 and CDR2: KGHSH and LQKENI. The CDR3 extends over 15 amino acids. Deletions cut 2 bases from V and 1 base from J, with 9 bases between. CDR3 amino acids: CASSPGQGSYNEQFF. DNA for the CDR3: TGTGCCAGCTCACCAGGCCAGGGATCCTACAATGAGCAGTTCTTC.

This clone was recorded only once. The V gene is TRBV10-2, the J gene TRBJ2-7; no definite D call. Trimming left V 2 bases short and J 1 base short, with 6 bases between. The CDR3 extends over 13 amino acids. The germline V gene encodes CDR1 WSHSY and CDR2 SAAADI. The CDR3 region is CASSETRSYEQYF. The CDR3 DNA is TGCGCCAGCAGTGAGACAAGATCCTACGAGCAGTACTTC.

A few counts support this clone. The chain is built from TRBV18 and TRBJ2-4, with TRBD1 matching 8 bases. Losses at the gene ends were 3 bases for V and 3 bases for J; bases not matched to a gene: 10. This CDR3 has 17 amino acids. Germline-derived CDR1 and CDR2 are KGHSH and LQKENI. CDR3 sequence: CASSPLKDRDYKNIQYF. In DNA form, the CDR3 reads TGTGCCAGCTCACCTTTGAAGGACAGGGATTACAAAAACATTCAGTACTTC.

The chain links TRBV2 to TRBJ1-5; TRBD1 might be the D (5 bases). The CDR3 has 15 residues. Germline values: CDR1 SNHLY, CDR2 FYNNEI. Trimming shortened V by 5 bases and J by 0 bases, and 11 bases separated the two germline ends. CDR3: CASSNRRNSNQPQHF. In DNA form, the CDR3 reads TGTGCCAGCAGTAACAGGAGAAATAGCAATCAGCCCCAGCATTTT.

V usage is TRBV19 and J usage is TRBJ1-4; TRBD1 agrees at 7 bases. This CDR3 has 17 residues. CDR1 is LNHDA, CDR2 SQIVND, per germline (reference sequence). The V segment lost 5 bases and the J segment 0 bases; nucleotides outside the gene matches: 9. The CDR3 sequence: CASSPRDRLSTNEKLFF. In DNA form, the CDR3 reads TGTGCCAGTAGTCCCAGGGACAGACTATCAACTAATGAAAAACTGTTTTTT.

The gene calls are TRBV4-3 and TRBJ2-7; D is perhaps TRBD1 (5 bases). Per germline, CDR1 LGHNA and CDR2 YSLEER. CDR3 length: 15 residues. V dropped 0 bases and J dropped 6 bases, with 15 bases sitting between them. The DNA of the CDR3 is TGCGCCAGCAGCCAAGATCAGGGAACTGCTGCCGAGCAGTACTTC. Translating gives CASSQDQGTAAEQYF.